This T cell receptor (beta chain) was recovered during a study of PD-1 blockade in classical Hodgkin lymphoma. Unmatched junction bases numbered 9, after V lost 3 bases and J lost 4 bases. This CDR3 spans 15 amino acids. In germline, CDR1 is MDHEN, CDR2 SYDVKM. The method was immunoSEQ multiplex PCR; TCRdb's version includes in-frame clones alone and lacks a portion of them. The table has 55,000 to 60,000 clones, approximately 90% seen once. Findings and caveats of the study: Differences between repertoires have undefined causes, possibly disease activity or prior therapy. Newly diagnosed patients were reported to start with lower TCR diversity than healthy donors.

Details on this clone: As yet, its antigen is unknown.

Relapses following autologous stem cell transplantation were seen in all patients, with brentuximab vedotin exposure varying. V usage is TRBV28 and J usage is TRBJ2-7, with 7 bases matching TRBD1. The sample here was peripheral blood mononuclear cells (PBMCs), taken before the second cycle of nivolumab. The TCR was taken from a human donor with classical Hodgkin lymphoma. The CDR3, as DNA: TGTGCCAGCAGTTTGCCCATAGGGACAGTTTACGAGCAGTACTTC. This translates into CASSLPIGTVYEQYF.